These 9 T cell receptor beta chains were all obtained from the same sample, sequenced in a study of blood T cell repertoires in COVID-19. Method: immunoSEQ multiplex PCR; TCRdb's copy keeps in-frame clones and lacks some. Of approximately 220,000 clones in the sample, 86% were seen once. The sample consisted of PBMCs or T cells enriched from blood (not recorded which). The receptors come from a woman between 25 and 40 years old who had been exposed to COVID-19.

This clone was seen once. The chain recombines TRBV11-2 with TRBJ2-7; D call uncertain. This CDR3 contains 16 residues. Germline V gene data show CDR1 as SGHAT and CDR2 as FQNNGV. Trimming took off 1 base at V and 7 bases at J, with 20 bases between the two ends. CDR3: CASSLVYDYLLREQYF. The CDR3 DNA reads TGTGCCAGCAGCTTAGTCTATGATTATCTATTACGGGAGCAGTACTTC.

V usage is TRBV6-5 and J usage is TRBJ2-7; D may be TRBD2 (5 bases). This CDR3 comprises 12 residues. The germline CDR1 and CDR2 sequences are MNHEY and SVGAGI. V was clipped by 6 bases and J by 3 bases, with 9 bases between them. In DNA, the CDR3 is TGTGCCAGCAGCTCCCGGGGCTACGAGCAGTACTTC. Protein sequence: CASSSRGYEQYF.

Here the CDR3 DNA reads TGTGCCAGCAGCCAGGCTAGCGGGGCTACCTACGAGCAGTACTTC. Translation gives CASSQASGATYEQYF. The chain links TRBV3-1 (or the pseudogene TRBV3-2) to TRBJ2-7; 9 positions match TRBD2. Germline loops: CDR1 LGHDT, CDR2 YNNKEL (reference sequence). V was clipped by 3 bases and J by 2 bases; unmatched bases: 5. The CDR3 spans 15 residues.

V and J are TRBV3-1 (or the pseudogene TRBV3-2) and TRBJ1-2, with 9 bases fitting TRBD1. V was pared by 5 bases and J by 7 bases, with 5 bases of the junction left unmatched. The germline gives CDR1 LGHDT, CDR2 YNNKEL (reference sequence). The CDR3 is 13 residues long. The CDR3 reads CASSEGQGGGYTF. The CDR3 coding sequence is TGTGCCAGCAGCGAGGGACAGGGCGGTGGCTACACCTTC.

The chain employs TRBV3-1 (or the pseudogene TRBV3-2) and TRBJ2-7, with 9 bases lining up with TRBD1. J gave up 2 bases and V 0 bases, and 8 bases lay outside the gene matches. CDR1 and CDR2 from the germline V gene are LGHDT and YNNKEL (reference sequence). The CDR3 has 17 amino acids. The CDR3 loop reads CASSQDTRGTGTYEQYF. CDR3 in DNA: TGTGCCAGCAGCCAAGATACGAGGGGGACAGGGACCTACGAGCAGTACTTC.

This chain joins TRBV5-1 and TRBJ1-2; D unclear. Germline V gene lookup returns CDR1 SGHRS and CDR2 YFSETQ. The CDR3 consists of 14 residues. The V end lost 0 bases, the J end lost 4 bases, and 10 bases lay between the germline ends. The CDR3 sequence: CASSLEPSGYGYTF. CDR3 DNA sequence: TGCGCCAGCAGCTTGGAGCCCTCTGGCTATGGCTACACCTTC.

The chain uses TRBV7-6 and TRBJ2-1; 7 positions agree with TRBD2. The V segment lost 2 bases and the J segment 5 bases; nucleotides outside the gene matches: 6. The germline V gene encodes CDR1 SGHVS and CDR2 FNYEAQ. The CDR3 is made up of 15 amino acids. CDR3 nucleotide sequence: TGTGCCAGCAGCTTACGGGACCGGGGGGACAATGAGCAGTTCTTC. This gives the protein CASSLRDRGDNEQFF.

This clone was observed a single time. This chain joins TRBV19 and TRBJ2-3, with D hard to call. Trimming shortened V by 4 bases and J by 0 bases, and 11 bases separated the two germline ends. Germline assignment: CDR1 LNHDA and CDR2 SQIVND (reference sequence). The CDR3 contains 15 residues. The CDR3 sequence is CASSKGDPSTDTQYF. The CDR3 region has the DNA TGTGCCAGTAGTAAAGGAGACCCTAGCACAGATACGCAGTATTTT.

This clone was seen a single time. The chain has TRBV4-1 and TRBJ1-5; D gene unclear. The V end lost 0 bases, the J end lost 3 bases, and 12 bases lay between the germline ends. There are 16 residues in the CDR3. Germline lookup yields CDR1 MGHRA and CDR2 YSYEKL. CDR3 nucleotide sequence: TGCGCCAGCAGCCAAGAAGGAGGAGGCGACAATCAGCCCCAGCATTTT. This translates into CASSQEGGGDNQPQHF.